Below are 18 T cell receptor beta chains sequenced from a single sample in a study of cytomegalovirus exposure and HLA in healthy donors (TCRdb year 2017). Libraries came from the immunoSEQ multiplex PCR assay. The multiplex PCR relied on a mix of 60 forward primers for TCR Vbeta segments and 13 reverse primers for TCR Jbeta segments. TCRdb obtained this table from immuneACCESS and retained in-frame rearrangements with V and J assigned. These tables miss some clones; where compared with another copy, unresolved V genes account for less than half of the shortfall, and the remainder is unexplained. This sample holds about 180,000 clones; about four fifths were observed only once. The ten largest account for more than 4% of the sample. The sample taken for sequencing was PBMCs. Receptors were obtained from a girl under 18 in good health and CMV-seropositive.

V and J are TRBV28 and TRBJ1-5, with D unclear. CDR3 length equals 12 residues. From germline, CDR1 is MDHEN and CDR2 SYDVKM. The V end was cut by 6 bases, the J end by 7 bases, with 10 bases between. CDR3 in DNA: TGTGCCAGCAGCCTACAGATGCAGCCCCAGCATTTT. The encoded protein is CASSLQMQPQHF.

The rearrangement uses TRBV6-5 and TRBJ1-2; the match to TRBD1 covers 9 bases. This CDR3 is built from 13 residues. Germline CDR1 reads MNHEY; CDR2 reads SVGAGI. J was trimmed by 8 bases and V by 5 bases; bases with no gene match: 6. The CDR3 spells CASSNRGREGYTF. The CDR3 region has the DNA TGTGCCAGCAGTAACAGGGGGCGGGAGGGCTACACCTTC.

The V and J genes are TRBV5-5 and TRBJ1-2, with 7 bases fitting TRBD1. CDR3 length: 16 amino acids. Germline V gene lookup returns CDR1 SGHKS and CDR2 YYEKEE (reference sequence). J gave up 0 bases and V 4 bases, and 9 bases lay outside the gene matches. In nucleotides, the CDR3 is TGTGCCAGCAGCCTCGGACAGGCCCTATCTAACTATGGCTACACCTTC. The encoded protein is CASSLGQALSNYGYTF.

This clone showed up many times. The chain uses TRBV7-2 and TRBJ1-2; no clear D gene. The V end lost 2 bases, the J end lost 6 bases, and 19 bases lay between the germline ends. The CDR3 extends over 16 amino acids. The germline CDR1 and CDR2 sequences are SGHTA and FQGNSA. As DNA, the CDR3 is TGTGCCAGCAGCTTACAAAATCTACGGGGAGAAGATGGCTACACCTTC. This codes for CASSLQNLRGEDGYTF.

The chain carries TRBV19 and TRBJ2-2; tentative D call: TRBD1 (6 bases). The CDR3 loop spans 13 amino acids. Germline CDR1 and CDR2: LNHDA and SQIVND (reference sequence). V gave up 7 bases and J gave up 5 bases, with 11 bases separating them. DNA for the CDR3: TGTGCCAGTACCACAGGGATTACCGGGGAGCTGTTTTTT. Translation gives CASTTGITGELFF.

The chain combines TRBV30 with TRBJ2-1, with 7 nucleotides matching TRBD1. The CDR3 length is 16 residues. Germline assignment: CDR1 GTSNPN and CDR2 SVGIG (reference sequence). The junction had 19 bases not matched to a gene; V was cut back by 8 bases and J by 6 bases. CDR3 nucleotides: TGTGCCGGACAGGCAGACTGGGGCCCTAGAGGCAATGAGCAGTTCTTC. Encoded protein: CAGQADWGPRGNEQFF. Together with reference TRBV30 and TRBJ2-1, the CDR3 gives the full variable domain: SQTIHQWPATLVQPVGSPLSLECTVEGTSNPNLYWYRQAAGRGLQLLFYSVGIGQISSEVPQNLSASRPQDRQFILSSKKLLLSDSGFYLCAGQADWGPRGNEQFFGPGTRLTVL.

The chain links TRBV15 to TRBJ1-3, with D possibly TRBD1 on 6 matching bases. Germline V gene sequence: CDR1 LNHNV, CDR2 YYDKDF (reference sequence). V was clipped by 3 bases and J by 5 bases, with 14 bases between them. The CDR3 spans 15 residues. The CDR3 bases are TGTGCCACCAGCAGTCTCCGGGACACTAGAAACACCATATATTTT. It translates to CATSSLRDTRNTIYF.

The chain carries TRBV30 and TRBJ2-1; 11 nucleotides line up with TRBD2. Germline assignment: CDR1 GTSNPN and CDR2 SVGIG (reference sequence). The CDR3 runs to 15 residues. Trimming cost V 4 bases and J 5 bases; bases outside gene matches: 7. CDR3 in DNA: TGTGCCTGGAAGAAGCCTAGCGGGGGGAACAATGAGCAGTTCTTC. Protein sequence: CAWKKPSGGNNEQFF.

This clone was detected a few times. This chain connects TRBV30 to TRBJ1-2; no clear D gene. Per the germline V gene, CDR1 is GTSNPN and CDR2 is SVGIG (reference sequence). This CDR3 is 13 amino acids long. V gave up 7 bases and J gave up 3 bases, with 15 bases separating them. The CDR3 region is CASSESEHYGYTF. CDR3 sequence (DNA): TGTGCCTCTTCCGAGTCCGAGCACTATGGCTACACCTTC.

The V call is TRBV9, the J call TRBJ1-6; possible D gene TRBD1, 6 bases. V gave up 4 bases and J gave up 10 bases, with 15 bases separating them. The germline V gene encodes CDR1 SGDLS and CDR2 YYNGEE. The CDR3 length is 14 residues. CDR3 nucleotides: TGTGCCAGCAGCCTGGGACAAAGAACATCACCCCTCCACTTT. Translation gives CASSLGQRTSPLHF.

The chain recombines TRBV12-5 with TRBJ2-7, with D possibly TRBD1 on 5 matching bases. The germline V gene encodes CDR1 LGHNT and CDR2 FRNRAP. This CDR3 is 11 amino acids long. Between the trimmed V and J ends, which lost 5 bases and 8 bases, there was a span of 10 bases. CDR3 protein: CASGQGEKQYF. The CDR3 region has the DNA TGTGCTAGTGGTCAGGGTGAGAAGCAGTACTTC.

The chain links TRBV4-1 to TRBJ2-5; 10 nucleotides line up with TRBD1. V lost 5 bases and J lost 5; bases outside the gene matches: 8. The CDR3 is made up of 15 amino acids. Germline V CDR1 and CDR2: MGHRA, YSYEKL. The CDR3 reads CASSKPGTGDETQYF. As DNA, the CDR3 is TGCGCCAGCAGCAAACCCGGGACAGGGGACGAGACCCAGTACTTC.

The CDR3 reads CASSLAQGNTEAFF. The CDR3 nucleotides are TGCGCCAGCAGCTTGGCTCAGGGGAACACTGAAGCTTTCTTT. V usage is TRBV5-1 and J usage is TRBJ1-1; maybe TRBD1 (5 bases). The germline gives CDR1 SGHRS, CDR2 YFSETQ. Trimming removed 0 bases from V and 1 base from J, with 7 bases in between. The CDR3 extends over 14 amino acids.

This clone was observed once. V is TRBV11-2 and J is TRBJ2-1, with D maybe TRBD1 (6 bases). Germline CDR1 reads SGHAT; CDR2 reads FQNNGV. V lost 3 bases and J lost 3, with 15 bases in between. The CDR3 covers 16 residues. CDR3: CASSFWGLSNYNEQFF. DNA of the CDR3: TGTGCCAGCAGCTTTTGGGGGCTCTCGAACTACAATGAGCAGTTCTTC.

The CDR3 DNA sequence: TGCGCCAGCAGCACCGGGACAGGGAACACTGAAGCTTTCTTT. Its protein product is CASSTGTGNTEAFF. The rearrangement uses TRBV5-1 and TRBJ1-1; 8 bases are a match to TRBD1. Germline V lookup: CDR1 SGHRS, CDR2 YFSETQ. V lost 4 bases and J lost 1; bases outside the gene matches: 3. This CDR3 is 14 amino acids long.

CDR3 sequence (DNA): TGTGCCAGCTCACCACCGGGTCGGAGCTATGGCTACACCTTC. Translating gives CASSPPGRSYGYTF. The chain joins TRBV18 to TRBJ1-2; D is uncertain. V was trimmed by 0 bases and J by 4 bases, leaving 9 bases between them. Germline lookup yields CDR1 KGHSH and CDR2 LQKENI. The CDR3 covers 14 residues. Variable domain in full (rest from reference TRBV18 and TRBJ1-2): NAGVMQNPRHLVRRRGQEARLRCSPMKGHSHVYWYRQLPEEGLKFMVYLQKENIIDESGMPKERFSAEFPKEGPSILRIQQVVRGDSAAYFCASSPPGRSYGYTFGSGTRLTVV.

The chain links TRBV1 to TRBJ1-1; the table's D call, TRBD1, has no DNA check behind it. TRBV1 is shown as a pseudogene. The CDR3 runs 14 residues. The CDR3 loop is CTSRYQILNTEAFF. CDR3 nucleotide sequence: TGCACCAGCAGGTATCAGATCCTGAACACTGAAGCTTTCTTT.

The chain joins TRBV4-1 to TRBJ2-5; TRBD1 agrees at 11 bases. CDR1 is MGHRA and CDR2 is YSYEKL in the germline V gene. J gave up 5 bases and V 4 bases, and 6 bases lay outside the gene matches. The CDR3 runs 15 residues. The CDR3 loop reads CASSPGQGAGETQYF. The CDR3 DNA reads TGCGCCAGCAGCCCTGGACAGGGGGCTGGTGAGACCCAGTACTTC.